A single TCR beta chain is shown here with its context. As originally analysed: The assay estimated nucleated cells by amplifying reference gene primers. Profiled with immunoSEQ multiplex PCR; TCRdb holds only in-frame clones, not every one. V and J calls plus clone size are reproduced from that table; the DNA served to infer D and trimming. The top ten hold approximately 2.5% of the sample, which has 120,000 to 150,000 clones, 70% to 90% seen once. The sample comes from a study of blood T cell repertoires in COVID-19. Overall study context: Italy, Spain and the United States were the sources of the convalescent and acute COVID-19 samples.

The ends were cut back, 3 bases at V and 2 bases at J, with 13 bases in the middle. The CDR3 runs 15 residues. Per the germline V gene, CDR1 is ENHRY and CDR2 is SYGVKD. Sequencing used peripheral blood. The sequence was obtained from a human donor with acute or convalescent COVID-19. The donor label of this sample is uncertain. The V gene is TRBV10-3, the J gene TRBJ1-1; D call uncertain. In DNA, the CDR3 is TGTGCCATCAGTGAAACCTCCGGGAGCAACACTGAAGCTTTCTTT. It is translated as CAISETSGSNTEAFF.